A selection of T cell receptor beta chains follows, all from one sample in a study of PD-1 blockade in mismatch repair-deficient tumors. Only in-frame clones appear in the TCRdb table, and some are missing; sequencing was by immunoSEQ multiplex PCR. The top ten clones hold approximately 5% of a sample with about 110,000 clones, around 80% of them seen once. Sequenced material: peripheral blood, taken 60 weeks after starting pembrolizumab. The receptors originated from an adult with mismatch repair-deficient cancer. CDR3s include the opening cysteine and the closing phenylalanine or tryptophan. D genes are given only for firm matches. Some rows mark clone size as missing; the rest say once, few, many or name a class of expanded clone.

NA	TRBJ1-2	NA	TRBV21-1	CASSQETGLYGYTF	TGTGCCAGCAGCCAAGAGACAGGGCTCTATGGCTACACCTTC
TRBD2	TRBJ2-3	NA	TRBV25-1	CASSLAGEGADTQYF	TGTGCCAGCAGTTTAGCGGGAGAGGGGGCAGATACGCAGTATTTT
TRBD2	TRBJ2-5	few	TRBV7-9	CASSLGSGDQETQYF	TGTGCCAGCAGCTTAGGGAGCGGGGATCAAGAGACCCAGTACTTC
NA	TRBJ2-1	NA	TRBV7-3	CASSLTISAEQFF	TGTGCCAGCAGCTTAACAATTTCGGCCGAGCAGTTCTTC
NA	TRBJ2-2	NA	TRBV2	CASSDPSLGDLGLFF	TGTGCCAGCAGTGACCCAAGTTTAGGCGACTTGGGGCTGTTTTTT
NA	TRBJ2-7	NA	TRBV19	CASQPRDNSYEQYF	TGTGCCAGCCAACCCCGGGACAACTCCTACGAGCAGTACTTC
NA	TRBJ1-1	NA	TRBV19	CASSMGQGGEAFF	TGTGCCAGTAGTATGGGGCAGGGCGGTGAAGCTTTCTTT
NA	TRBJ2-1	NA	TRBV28	CASSLRAGSYNEQFF	TGTGCCAGCAGTTTACGAGCGGGCTCCTACAATGAGCAGTTCTTC
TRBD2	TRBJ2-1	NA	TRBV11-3	CASSPGTSVDEQFF	TGTGCCAGCAGTCCTGGGACTAGCGTCGATGAGCAGTTCTTC
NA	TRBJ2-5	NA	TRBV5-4	CASSSPRVQAETQYF	TGTGCCAGCAGCAGCCCTCGTGTGCAAGCGGAGACCCAGTACTTC
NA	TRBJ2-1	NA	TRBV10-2	CASKEGLGEQFF	TGCGCCAGCAAGGAGGGATTGGGTGAGCAGTTCTTC
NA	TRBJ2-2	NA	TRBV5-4	CASSPGDPGAGELFF	TGTGCCAGCAGCCCAGGTGATCCGGGGGCCGGGGAGCTGTTTTTT
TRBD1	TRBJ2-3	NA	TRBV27	CASSLRQGADTQYF	TGTGCCAGCAGTTTACGACAGGGGGCAGATACGCAGTATTTT
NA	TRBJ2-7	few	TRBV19	CASSNGYEQYF	TGTGCCAGTAGTAATGGGTACGAGCAGTACTTC
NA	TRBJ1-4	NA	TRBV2	CASSKTGFNEKLFF	TGTGCCAGCAGTAAGACGGGTTTTAATGAAAAACTGTTTTTT
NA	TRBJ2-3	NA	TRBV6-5	CASSKGPLDTQYF	TGTGCCAGCAGTAAGGGCCCTCTGGATACGCAGTATTTT
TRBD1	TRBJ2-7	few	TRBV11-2	CASSLTGTGFEQYF	TGTGCCAGCAGCTTAACCGGGACAGGTTTCGAGCAGTACTTC
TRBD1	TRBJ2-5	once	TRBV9	CASSRTGGRETQYF	TGTGCCAGCAGCCGGACAGGGGGTCGAGAGACCCAGTACTTC
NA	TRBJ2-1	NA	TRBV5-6	CASSLRYFSYNEQFF	TGTGCCAGCAGCTTGCGTTACTTCTCCTACAATGAGCAGTTCTTC
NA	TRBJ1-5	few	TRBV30	CAWTGAGNQPQHF	TGTGCCTGGACAGGGGCGGGCAATCAGCCCCAGCATTTT
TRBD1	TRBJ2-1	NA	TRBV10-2	CASSEVFKDRGVPFF	TGCGCCAGCAGTGAGGTGTTTAAGGACAGGGGGGTTCCGTTCTTC
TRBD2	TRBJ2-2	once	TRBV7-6	CASSLLAGGPGGELFF	TGTGCCAGCAGCTTGCTAGCGGGAGGGCCGGGCGGGGAGCTGTTTTTT
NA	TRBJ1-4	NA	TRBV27	CASSPRSGPATNEKLFF	TGTGCCAGCAGTCCCAGGTCAGGGCCCGCAACTAATGAAAAACTGTTTTTT
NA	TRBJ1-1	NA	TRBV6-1	CASSEAGGGYAFF	TGTGCCAGCAGTGAAGCTGGTGGGGGTTACGCTTTCTTT
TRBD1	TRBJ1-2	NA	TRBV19	CASSNQGQGRGYTF	TGTGCCAGTAGTAACCAGGGACAGGGTCGGGGCTACACCTTC
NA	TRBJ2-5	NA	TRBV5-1	CASSPSRQGPGETQYF	TGCGCCAGCAGCCCGAGTAGGCAGGGGCCGGGGGAGACCCAGTACTTC
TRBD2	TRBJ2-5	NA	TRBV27	CASSLFARLAGGPVETQYF	TGTGCCAGCAGTTTATTCGCCCGACTAGCGGGAGGGCCGGTGGAGACCCAGTACTTC
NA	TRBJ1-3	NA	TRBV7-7	CASSLEPGSGNTIYF	TGTGCTAGCAGCTTAGAGCCAGGCTCTGGAAACACCATATATTTT
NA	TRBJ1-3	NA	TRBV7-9	CASSLPAGNTIYF	TGTGCCAGCAGCTTGCCCGCTGGAAACACCATATATTTT
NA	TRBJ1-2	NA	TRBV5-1	CASSLESGSYNYGYTF	TGCGCCAGCAGCTTGGAGTCAGGGTCCTATAACTATGGCTACACCTTC
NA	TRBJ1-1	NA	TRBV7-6	CASREVGDTEAFF	TGTGCCAGCAGGGAAGTAGGGGACACTGAAGCTTTCTTT